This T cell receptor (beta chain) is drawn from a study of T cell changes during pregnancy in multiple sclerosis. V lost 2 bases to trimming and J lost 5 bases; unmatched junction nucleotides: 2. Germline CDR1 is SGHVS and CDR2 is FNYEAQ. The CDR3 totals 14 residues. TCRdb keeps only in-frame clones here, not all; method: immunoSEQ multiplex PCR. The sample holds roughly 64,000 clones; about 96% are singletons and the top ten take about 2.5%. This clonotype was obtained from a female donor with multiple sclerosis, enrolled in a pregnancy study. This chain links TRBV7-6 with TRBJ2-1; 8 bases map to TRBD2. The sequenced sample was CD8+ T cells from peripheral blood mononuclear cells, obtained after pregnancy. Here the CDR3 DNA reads TGTGCCAGCAGCTTATTGGGACTAGACAATGAGCAGTTCTTC. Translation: CASSLLGLDNEQFF.